This TCR beta chain was identified in a study of cytomegalovirus exposure and HLA in healthy donors. Study as a whole: There were 100 million to 120 million unique TCR beta sequences, drawn from about 179 million T cells, in an earlier analysis. Regarding the study as a whole: In vitro work confirmed that three CMV-associated chains recognize CMV antigens. Presence/absence analyses assumed roughly uniform sequencing depth across donors.

Both 60 Vbeta primers and 13 Jbeta primers went into the PCR. Profiled with immunoSEQ multiplex PCR; TCRdb holds only in-frame clones, not every one. The sample yields approximately 130,000 clones, about three quarters seen once. As for this clone: Its antigen is currently unknown.

Between the trimmed V and J ends, which lost 3 bases and 4 bases, there was a span of 15 bases. CDR3 length: 15 residues. From germline, CDR1 is KGHSH and CDR2 LQKENI. The sample was PBMCs. The rearrangement links TRBV18 to TRBJ2-5; D is perhaps TRBD1 (6 bases). The clonotype comes from a man aged 45 to 65 in good health and CMV-seropositive. The CDR3 region has the DNA TGTGCCAGCTCACCCGGCTTGGGGACACTAGAGACCCAGTACTTC. Its protein is CASSPGLGTLETQYF.